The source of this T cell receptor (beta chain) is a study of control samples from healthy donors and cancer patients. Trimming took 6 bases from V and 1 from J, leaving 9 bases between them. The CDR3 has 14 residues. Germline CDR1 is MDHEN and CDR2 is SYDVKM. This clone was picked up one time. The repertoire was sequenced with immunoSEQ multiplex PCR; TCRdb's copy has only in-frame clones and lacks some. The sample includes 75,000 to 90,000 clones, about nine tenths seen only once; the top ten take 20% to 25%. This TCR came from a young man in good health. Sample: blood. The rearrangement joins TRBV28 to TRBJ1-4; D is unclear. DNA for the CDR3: TGTGCCAGCAGGAAATCCCGAACTAATGAAAAACTGTTTTTT. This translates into CASRKSRTNEKLFF.